Listed here is a single TCR beta chain. As yet, its antigen is unknown. These data come from a study of T-cell memory formation after mild COVID-19. Study results and caveats: Most CD4+ clones that shrank were in CM and EM, while CD8+ ones turned up in EMRA.

V dropped 5 bases and J dropped 6 bases, with 13 bases sitting between them. The CDR3 has 13 amino acids. Germline V gene data show CDR1 as SGHAT and CDR2 as FQNNGV. Using its own MiXCR run on the 5' RACE reads, TCRdb lists one record per CDR3 protein. The sample shows roughly 320,000 distinct CDR3 sequences, approximately 27% of them seen only once. The gene calls are TRBV11-2 and TRBJ1-2; D possibly corresponds to TRBD1 (5 bases). The origin of this receptor is an adult woman who had mild COVID-19 (a few samples of this study predate the infection). Cell type and time point are not known. The sequencing sample was made of PBMCs or a T cell subset sorted from them (not recorded which). DNA for the CDR3: TGTGCCAGCAGCCCGGGAGAGGGACATGGCTACACCTTC. Encoded protein: CASSPGEGHGYTF.